These T cell receptor beta chains were read from a single sample in a study of CD8 T cells in ankylosing spondylitis. One entry per CDR3 protein results from TCRdb running MiXCR on the 5' RACE reads. In the table there are over 200,000 distinct CDR3 sequences, 15% to 20% of which are singletons. Sequencing was performed on blood, either unsorted or a sorted T cell fraction (not recorded which). These receptors all stem from a male donor with ankylosing spondylitis. Each CDR3 is given with its conserved first and last residue. A D gene is named only where the DNA matches it firmly. Clone sizes are given selectively: once, few, many, or a class where the clone is expanded.

CDR3 DNA | CDR3 protein | D gene | J gene | V gene | clone size
TGCAGCGTTGAAGAGGATTATGGCTACACCTTC | CSVEEDYGYTF | . | TRBJ1-2 | TRBV29-1 | few
TGTGCCAGCAGTTTAGAACTCCAAAGCACCGGGGAGCTGTTTTTT | CASSLELQSTGELFF | . | TRBJ2-2 | TRBV12-3/TRBV12-4 | .
TGTGCCAGCAGTTTGCGGGGGAAAGCCTACGAGCAGTACTTC | CASSLRGKAYEQYF | TRBD2 | TRBJ2-7 | TRBV27 | .
TGCAGCGTTGAAGGGACAGGCACTGAAGCTTTCTTT | CSVEGTGTEAFF | TRBD1 | TRBJ1-1 | TRBV29-1 | .
TGCGCCAGCAGCCGGAGGTGGGACAGTCAATATGGCTACACCTTC | CASSRRWDSQYGYTF | TRBD1 | TRBJ1-2 | TRBV5-1 | few
TGTGCCAGCAGCGGGCCGACTGGGCTGGGCACAGATACGCAGTATTTT | CASSGPTGLGTDTQYF | . | TRBJ2-3 | TRBV7-9 | few
TGTGCCATCAGTAAGGACAGCGAAACCCCCTACGAGCAGTACTTC | CAISKDSETPYEQYF | . | TRBJ2-7 | TRBV10-3 | many
TGTGCCAGCAGAACGGCAGGGGGCATTAGCACAGATACGCAGTATTTT | CASRTAGGISTDTQYF | TRBD1 | TRBJ2-3 | TRBV28 | few
TGTGCCAGCAGTTTTACGCTACTGGGACAGGGTAACTACAATGAGCAGTTCTTC | CASSFTLLGQGNYNEQFF | TRBD1 | TRBJ2-1 | TRBV28 | few
TGCAGCGTTGAAGACGCGGGCCAGGGAGAGACCCAGTACTTC | CSVEDAGQGETQYF | . | TRBJ2-5 | TRBV29-1 | .
TGTGCCAGCAGCCAAGATGAGGCAGGCAGACCTGAAGCTTTCTTT | CASSQDEAGRPEAFF | . | TRBJ1-1 | TRBV3-1 | few
TGCAGTGCTAGTGGGGTAGCGGGGGCCTCAGTGTACGAGCAGTACTTC | CSASGVAGASVYEQYF | TRBD2 | TRBJ2-7 | TRBV20-1 | many
TGTGCCAGCAGCAGGAGGGCCGCCTACAATGAGCAGTTCTTC | CASSRRAAYNEQFF | . | TRBJ2-1 | TRBV28 | .
TGTGCCAGCAGTCACACGCGGGCAGCTACTAGCACAGATACGCAGTATTTT | CASSHTRAATSTDTQYF | . | TRBJ2-3 | TRBV6-5 | .
TGTGCCAGCAGCTTTTGGACAGGAGAAGAGACCCAGTACTTC | CASSFWTGEETQYF | TRBD1 | TRBJ2-5 | TRBV11-2 | few
TGTGCCAGTAGTACTCCGACAGCAACTAATGAAAAACTGTTTTTT | CASSTPTATNEKLFF | . | TRBJ1-4 | TRBV19 | few
TGCGCCAGCAGCTTGGTTAAGCGGGGGGCTGGGACTGAAGCTTTCTTT | CASSLVKRGAGTEAFF | . | TRBJ1-1 | TRBV5-1 | few
TGCAGTGCTAGCGTTAACTATGGCTACACCTTC | CSASVNYGYTF | . | TRBJ1-2 | TRBV20-1 | .
TGTGCCAGCAGTTACTCAGTAGCGGGAGACAATGAGCAGTTCTTC | CASSYSVAGDNEQFF | TRBD2 | TRBJ2-1 | TRBV6-5 | few
TGTGCCAGCAGTCGAGACAGGGGGGGGATAGATACGCAGTATTTT | CASSRDRGGIDTQYF | TRBD1 | TRBJ2-3 | TRBV27 | few
TGCAGTGCTAGAGGAACGGGTGGCGAGCAGTTCTTC | CSARGTGGEQFF | . | TRBJ2-1 | TRBV20-1 | .
TGTGCCAGCAGTCCCTCGCTAGCGGGAGTGTGGGAAACCGGGGAGCTGTTTTTT | CASSPSLAGVWETGELFF | TRBD2 | TRBJ2-2 | TRBV27 | few
TGTGCCAGCAGTGATACTAGCGGGAGTTCAGATACGCAGTATTTT | CASSDTSGSSDTQYF | TRBD2 | TRBJ2-3 | TRBV6-4 | .
TGTGCCAGCAGCGGAGGGACTAGCCCCACAGATACGCAGTATTTT | CASSGGTSPTDTQYF | TRBD2 | TRBJ2-3 | TRBV7-9 | few
TGTGCCTGGGGCCACTCGGGTTCCGCCTACAATGAGCAGTTCTTC | CAWGHSGSAYNEQFF | . | TRBJ2-1 | TRBV30 | .
TGTGCCAGCAGCCGAGGTGCGGATGAGCAGTTCTTC | CASSRGADEQFF | . | TRBJ2-1 | TRBV7-9 | .